The following is a T cell receptor beta chain sequence with its context. Its antigen is not known. The sample originates from a study of cytomegalovirus exposure and HLA in healthy donors. Points from the study as a whole: A later analysis found that most CMV-associated TCR beta chains appeared HLA-restricted. An observed cluster of highly shared sequence variants was recorded as a likely sequencing artifact.

The J segment lost 7 bases and the V segment lost 10 bases, leaving 25 bases of the junction unmatched. The CDR3 length is 19 residues. From germline, CDR1 is LGHNA and CDR2 YSLEER. Both 60 Vbeta primers and 13 Jbeta primers went into the PCR. Some clones are missing from TCRdb's copy, which holds only in-frame ones; the method was immunoSEQ multiplex PCR. The sample totals under 90,000 clones. The source of this sequence is a man aged 50 to 59 in good health and CMV-seropositive. The sequenced material came from PBMCs. The chain has TRBV4-3 and TRBJ2-1, with 10 nucleotides matching TRBD2. The CDR3 DNA reads TGCGCCACCCCCCACGATTGGGTTCTTGGGACTAGCGCGGAGAATGAGCAGTTCTTC. Its protein is CATPHDWVLGTSAENEQFF.